This TCR beta chain appears in the sequencing data of a study of CD8 T cells in Susac syndrome. The sequenced target, TCR beta, came from blood CD8+ and CD4+ T cells. Roughly 0.45 to 1 ug RNA was reverse transcribed with random hexamers. The immunoSEQ assay covered 54 Vbeta and 13 Jbeta segments for CDR3. TCRdb re-called the immunoSEQ multiplex PCR reads through MiXCR, storing one row per CDR3 protein. Of approximately 190,000 distinct CDR3 sequences in the sample, about 91% were seen once. Germline assignment: CDR1 MNHEY and CDR2 SVGAGI. The ends were cut back, 2 bases at V and 3 bases at J, with 7 bases in the middle. The CDR3 is made up of 13 amino acids.

The clonotype was recovered from a human donor with Susac syndrome. Sample: CD4+ T cells from PBMCs. V gene TRBV6-5 combines with J gene TRBJ1-1; D not certain. CDR3: CASSYNTYTEAFF. DNA for the CDR3: TGTGCCAGCAGTTACAACACTTACACTGAAGCTTTCTTT.